One T cell receptor (beta chain) is described in this entry. All the patients suffered relapse after autologous stem cell transplantation, and brentuximab vedotin exposure differed. The ends lost 3 bases at V and 2 bases at J; junction bases unmatched: 0. CDR3 length: 14 amino acids. Per the germline V gene, CDR1 is SGHVS and CDR2 is FQNEAQ. This sample is part of a study of PD-1 blockade in classical Hodgkin lymphoma. TCRdb's copy holds only in-frame clones and misses some; the assay was immunoSEQ multiplex PCR. The data hold roughly 140,000 clones, with under 85% observed a single time. The V and J genes are TRBV7-8 and TRBJ1-3; 8 nucleotides match TRBD1. Sequenced material: peripheral blood mononuclear cells (PBMCs), taken before the second cycle of nivolumab. The receptor comes from a human donor with classical Hodgkin lymphoma. The CDR3 sequence is CASSLGQAGNTIYF. The CDR3 DNA sequence: TGTGCCAGCAGCTTGGGACAGGCTGGAAACACCATATATTTT.